Detailed here is one T cell receptor (beta chain). The entry originates in a study of blood T cell repertoires in COVID-19. The junction had 3 bases not matched to a gene; V was cut back by 6 bases and J by 5 bases. The germline CDR1 and CDR2 sequences are MNHEY and SVGAGI. CDR3 length: 14 amino acids. In the original workflow: For nucleated cells, counts were estimated from reference gene primer amplification. Measured with immunoSEQ multiplex PCR; TCRdb has only the in-frame clones, and not every one. The V and J calls and clone size are taken from that table; D and trimming were inferred from the DNA. The sample holds 90,000 to 150,000 clones, roughly 80% seen once.

The sequenced sample was peripheral blood. This TCR was recovered from a man aged 65 to 79 with acute or convalescent COVID-19. The chain carries TRBV6-5 and TRBJ1-5; 11 nucleotides match TRBD1. The CDR3 DNA reads as TGTGCCAGCAGCTCGGGACAGGGGGATCAGCCCCAGCATTTT. This codes for CASSSGQGDQPQHF.